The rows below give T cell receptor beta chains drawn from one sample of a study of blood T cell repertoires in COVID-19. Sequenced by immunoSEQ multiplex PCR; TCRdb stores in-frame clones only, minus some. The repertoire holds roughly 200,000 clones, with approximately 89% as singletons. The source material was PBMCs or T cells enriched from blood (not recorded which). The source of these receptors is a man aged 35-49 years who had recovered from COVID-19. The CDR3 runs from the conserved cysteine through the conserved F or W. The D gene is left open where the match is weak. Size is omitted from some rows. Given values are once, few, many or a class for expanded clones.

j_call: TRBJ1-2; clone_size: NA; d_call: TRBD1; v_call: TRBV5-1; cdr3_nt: TGCGCCAGCACCCCAGGGTCGACAGGGGAAGGGAACTATGGCTACACCTTC; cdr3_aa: CASTPGSTGEGNYGYTF
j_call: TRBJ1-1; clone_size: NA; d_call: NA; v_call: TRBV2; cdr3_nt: TGTGCCAGCAGTGATATGGGCTCACTCTCGGTAGCTTTCTTT; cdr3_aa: CASSDMGSLSVAFF
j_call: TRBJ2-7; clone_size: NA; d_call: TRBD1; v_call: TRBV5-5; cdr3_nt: TGTGCCAGCAGCCCCCCGGGACAGGGGGTAATCGAGCAGTACTTC; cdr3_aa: CASSPPGQGVIEQYF
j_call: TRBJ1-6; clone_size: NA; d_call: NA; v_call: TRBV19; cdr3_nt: TGTGCCAGTAGTATGTTTGGGGCCAGCTCCTATAATTCACCCCTCCACTTT; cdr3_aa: CASSMFGASSYNSPLHF
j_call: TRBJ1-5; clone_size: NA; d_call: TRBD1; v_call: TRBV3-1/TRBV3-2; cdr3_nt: TGTGCCAGCAGCCTCGGACAGGGGTTTGAGCCCCAGCATTTT; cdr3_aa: CASSLGQGFEPQHF
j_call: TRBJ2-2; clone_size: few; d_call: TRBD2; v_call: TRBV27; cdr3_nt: TGTGCCAGCAGAACGGGACTAGCGGCTACCGGGGAGCTGTTTTTT; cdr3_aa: CASRTGLAATGELFF
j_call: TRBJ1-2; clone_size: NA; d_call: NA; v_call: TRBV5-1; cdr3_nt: TGCGCCAGCCGATTTGTACAGGGAAGGAAAGCTCATGGCTACACCTTC; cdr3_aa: CASRFVQGRKAHGYTF
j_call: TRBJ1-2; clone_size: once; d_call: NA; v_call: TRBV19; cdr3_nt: TGTGCCAGTAGCCCCGGGACAACCAACTATGGCTACACCTTC; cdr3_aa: CASSPGTTNYGYTF
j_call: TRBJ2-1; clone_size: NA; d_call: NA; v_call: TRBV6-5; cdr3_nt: TGTGCCAGCAGTCGCCGGGAAGCCTACAATGAGCAGTTCTTC; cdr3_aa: CASSRREAYNEQFF
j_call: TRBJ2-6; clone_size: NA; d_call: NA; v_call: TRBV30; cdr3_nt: TGCGGCTGGGGGGGCCTCTCTGGGGCCAACGTCCTGACTTTC; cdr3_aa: CGWGGLSGANVLTF
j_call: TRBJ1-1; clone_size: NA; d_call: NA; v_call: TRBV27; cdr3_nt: TGTGCCACGTCTACAGGGTTGAACACTGAAGCTTTCTTT; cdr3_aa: CATSTGLNTEAFF
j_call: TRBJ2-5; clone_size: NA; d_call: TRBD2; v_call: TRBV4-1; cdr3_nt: TGCGCCAGCAGCCAAAGTCCCGGCCCGGCGGGGGACCTTGTAGAGACCCAGTACTTC; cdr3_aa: CASSQSPGPAGDLVETQYF
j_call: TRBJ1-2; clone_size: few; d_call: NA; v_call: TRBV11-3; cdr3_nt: TGTGCCAGCAGCTTGGGCATAGGTACGGGCTACACCTTC; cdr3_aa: CASSLGIGTGYTF
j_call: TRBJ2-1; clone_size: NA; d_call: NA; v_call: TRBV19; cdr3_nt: TGTGCCAGTAGTTTTCTTCAGGGGGGTGAGCAGTTCTTC; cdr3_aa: CASSFLQGGEQFF
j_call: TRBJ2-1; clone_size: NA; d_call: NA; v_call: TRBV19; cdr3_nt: TGTGCCAGTAGTATTTCGGGCACTAGTAGGAATGAGCAGTTCTTC; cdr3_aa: CASSISGTSRNEQFF
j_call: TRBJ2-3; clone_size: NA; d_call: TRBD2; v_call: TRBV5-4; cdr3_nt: TGTGCCAGCAGAGACGGGACTAGCGGGAGGGTGGATACGCAGTATTTT; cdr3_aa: CASRDGTSGRVDTQYF
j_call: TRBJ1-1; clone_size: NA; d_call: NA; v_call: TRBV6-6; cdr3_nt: TGTGCCAGCAGTCAAAACAGAGCTGGAGGCACTGAAGCTTTCTTT; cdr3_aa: CASSQNRAGGTEAFF
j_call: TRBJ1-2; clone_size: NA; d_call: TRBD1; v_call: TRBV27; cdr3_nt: TGTGCCAGCAAAACAGGGGGCGGTGGCTACACCTTC; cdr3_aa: CASKTGGGGYTF
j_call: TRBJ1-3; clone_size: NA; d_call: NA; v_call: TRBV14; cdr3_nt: TGTGCCAGCAGCCAAGATGCGCTACGAACTGGAAACACCATATATTTT; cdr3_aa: CASSQDALRTGNTIYF
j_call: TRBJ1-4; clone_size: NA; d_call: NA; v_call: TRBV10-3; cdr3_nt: TGTGCCACTGGGAGGGACGACGGTAATGAAAAACTGTTTTTT; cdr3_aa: CATGRDDGNEKLFF
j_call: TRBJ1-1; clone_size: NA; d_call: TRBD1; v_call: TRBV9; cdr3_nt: TGTGCCAGCAGCCTGGGGACAGAGAACACTGAAGCTTTCTTT; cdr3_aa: CASSLGTENTEAFF
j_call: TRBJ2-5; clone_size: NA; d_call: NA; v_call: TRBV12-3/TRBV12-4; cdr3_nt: TGTGCCAGCAGTTTCCGGGAGACCCAGTACTTC; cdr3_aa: CASSFRETQYF
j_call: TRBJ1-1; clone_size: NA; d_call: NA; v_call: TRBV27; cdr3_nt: TGTGCCAGCAGTTTAAACGGACAGCCTGAAGCTTTCTTT; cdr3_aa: CASSLNGQPEAFF
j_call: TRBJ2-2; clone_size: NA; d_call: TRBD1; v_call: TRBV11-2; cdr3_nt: TGTGCCAGCAGCGACCGGGACAGGGACCTCACCGGGGAGCTGTTTTTT; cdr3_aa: CASSDRDRDLTGELFF
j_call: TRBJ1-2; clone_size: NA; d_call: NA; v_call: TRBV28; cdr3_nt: TGTGCCAGCAGTTTATCCCAGGGGCTAGGTAACTATGGCTACACCTTC; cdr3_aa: CASSLSQGLGNYGYTF
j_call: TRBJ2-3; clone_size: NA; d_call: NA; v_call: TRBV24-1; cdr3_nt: TGTGCCACCAGTGATCCACCCGGAGATACGCAGTATTTT; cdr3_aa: CATSDPPGDTQYF